This TCR beta chain stems from a study of blood T cell repertoires in COVID-19 (TCRdb year 2020). About the investigation overall: Collaborator samples came from the United States, Italy and Spain and covered acute and convalescent phases of COVID-19. The material from the prospective study consisted of cDNA or gDNA derived from T cells, B-cell-depleted T cells, or PBMCs. Subjects who had been exposed to COVID-19, were actively infected with it, or had recovered from it provided the deeply sampled blood TCRbeta repertoires that made up the dataset. The repertoires were made available in a free public database intended to serve as a resource for research on the immune response to SARS-CoV-2. The samples were drawn from two sources: the first 160 participants of the ongoing ImmuneRACE study, and over 950 subjects contributed by 6 global collaborators. Sample metadata almost always included a de-identified subject ID, COVID-19 status, age in years and sex. Where available, HLA class I and class II types were obtained from metadata supplied by the sample provider rather than from assay-based typing.

Results the study describes overall, beyond this receptor: The quantity of clinical and demographic metadata differed by source and by participant and was supplied without curation.

Whole blood was collected in K2EDTA tubes by collaborating institutions according to the institutions' own protocols. For TCRbeta analysis, collaborators shipped samples in one of three forms: frozen whole blood, isolated PBMCs, or DNA extracted from either of those sample types. Note on this clone: Its antigen is not yet known. No base quality information exists; no much larger clone differs at one position.

V is cut by 8 bases and J by 8 bases, and the space between the germline ends is 19 bases. Reading the germline V gene gives CDR1 ENHRY and CDR2 SYGVKD. The CDR3 numbers 14 residues from cysteine through phenylalanine. This entry keeps only the CDR3 DNA: 42 bases, framed from base 1. The immunoSEQ Assay, a bias-controlled multiplex PCR, was used to amplify TCRbeta CDR3 regions from genomic DNA. The paper's processing steps were these. Nucleated cell counts per sample were estimated from amplification of reference gene primers within the assay. Sequence reads were collapsed and filtered to measure the absolute abundance of every unique TCRbeta CDR3 rearrangement. For each sample, productive Simpson clonality was calculated as the square root of Simpson's diversity index across productive rearrangements. TCRdb holds this immuneACCESS table with in-frame rearrangements only. Some clones are missing; in checked studies, unresolved V genes explain under half, and the rest has no known cause. Clone size and the V and J calls come from that table; the DNA yielded D and trimming. For this sample there are roughly 250,000 clones; more than 75% appear just once. The biggest ten clones account for over 0.95% of the sample.

The chain uses TRBV10-3 and TRBJ2-1; the D gene identity is not certain. This receptor was taken from a man aged 40-50 years with acute or convalescent COVID-19. The sample comprised peripheral blood. The CDR3 in this case is CAIRRNGDSDEQFF. The nucleotides read TGTGCCATCCGAAGAAATGGAGATTCGGATGAGCAGTTCTTC.